Below, 25 T cell receptor beta chains from the same sample are listed, as sequenced in a study of tumor-infiltrating lymphocytes in primary liver carcinoma. A primer in the constant region served to generate TCR beta cDNA from roughly 520 ng of total RNA. Nested multiplex PCR, run for three rounds with slightly modified ARM-PCR, yielded TCR beta libraries. Amplification in the first two PCR rounds was performed using TRBV1-TRBV30 forward primers and a C-beta reverse primer for approximately 10 cycles each. TCRdb re-analysed the multiplex PCR reads in MiXCR, keeping a single row per CDR3 protein. The sample has approximately 73,000 distinct CDR3 sequences; about 72% are singletons. Co-extraction of both nucleic acids (RNA and DNA) used roughly 18-32 mg of unsorted bulk tissue. Sequencing input: liver tumor tissue from sampling region 4. The subset denotes: tumor region T4, right-lateral pole. Receptors were obtained from a man aged 35 to 55 with primary liver carcinoma and hepatitis B virus infection.

A remark on this clonotype: Compared with germline, one end of the junction differs, possibly owing to a read error. The chain employs TRBV11-2 and TRBJ2-2, with TRBD2 identical over 11 bases. The CDR3 is 17 amino acids. Germline CDR1 is SGHAT and CDR2 is FQNNGV. CDR3 in amino acids: CACNAGLAVSPAGELFF. The DNA for the CDR3 is TGCGCCTGCAACGCGGGACTAGCGGTCTCCCCGGCCGGGGAGCTGTTTTTT.

This clonotype was recorded once. This sequence may be a read error, since a much larger clone differs from it by one base. The chain is built from TRBV6-4 and TRBJ1-1, with 11 bases lining up with TRBD1. This CDR3 has 14 amino acids. J was trimmed by 11 bases and V by 10 bases; bases with no gene match: 15. Germline-derived CDR1 and CDR2 are MRHNA and SNTAGT. CDR3 sequence reads: CAIRRPGTGGEAFF. The CDR3 DNA is TGTGCCATCAGGCGTCCCGGGACAGGGGGAGAGGCTTTCTTT.

V gene TRBV12-3 or TRBV12-4 combines with J gene TRBJ1-1, with TRBD1 identical over 7 bases. V lost 7 bases, J lost 4 bases, and 3 bases stayed unmatched. The CDR3 totals 12 residues. CDR3 coding DNA: TGTGCCAGCATCGCAGGGGGCACTGAAGCTTTCTTT. As protein: CASIAGGTEAFF.

A few counts support this clonotype. The chain carries TRBV19 and TRBJ2-7, with 8 bases identical to TRBD2. The CDR3 totals 14 residues. The V gene's germline CDR1 is LNHDA and CDR2 SQIVND (reference sequence). The V and J ends lost 2 bases and 6 bases, in that order; junction bases with no gene match: 6. This CDR3 is CASSIKLADVEQYF. The CDR3 DNA reads as TGTGCCAGTAGTATAAAACTAGCGGACGTCGAGCAGTACTTC.

Comments on this clonotype: At one of its ends the junction is not consistent with the germline gene, which may arise from a read error. The chain links TRBV6-1 to TRBJ2-5; no clear D gene. This CDR3 is built from 15 residues. CDR1 MNHNS and CDR2 SASEGT come from the germline V gene. The DNA for the CDR3 is TGTGCCAGCACTATAGGACGGGTTAACCTAGAGACTCAGTACTTC. Its protein is CASTIGRVNLETQYF.

Regarding this clonotype: One end of the junction varies from germline; a read error may be responsible. V is TRBV29-1 and J is TRBJ1-2; 8 bases are a match to TRBD1. Germline V gene lookup returns CDR1 SQVTM and CDR2 ANQGSEA. This CDR3 region has 14 residues. CDR3 sequence: CSVARTGLDTGDTF. As DNA, the CDR3 is TGCAGCGTTGCCCGGACAGGGCTTGATACTGGCGACACCTTC.

About this clonotype: This may arise from a read error, as a much more abundant clone is one base away. This is likely a read error, given that the CDR3 carries no conserved phenylalanine or tryptophan at its end. J is TRBJ2-7 and V is TRBV11-2; TRBD2 might be the D (6 bases). This CDR3 is built from 16 residues. The V gene's germline CDR1 is SGHAT and CDR2 FQNNGV. Between the trimmed V and J ends, which lost 5 bases and 2 bases, there was a span of 19 bases. CDR3 DNA sequence: TGTGCCAGCAGCCCCCGCGGGGCAGGGCCCACCTACGAGCAGTACCTC. Translation: CASSPRGAGPTYEQYL.

This rearrangement joins TRBV6-2 or TRBV6-3 to TRBJ1-1, with a possible D match to TRBD1 (5 bases). The V and J ends lost 6 bases and 1 base respectively, with 9 bases between them. Germline loops: CDR1 MNHEY, CDR2 SVGEGT. The CDR3 runs to 13 residues. In nucleotides, the CDR3 is TGTGCCAGCAGATGGGACCAGAACACTGAAGCTTTCTTT. Translation: CASRWDQNTEAFF.

With respect to this clonotype: The conserved phenylalanine or tryptophan is not found at the CDR3 terminus, so this likely reflects a read error. The V and J genes are TRBV29-1 and TRBJ1-1; 7 nucleotides agree with TRBD1. CDR1 SQVTM and CDR2 ANQGSEA come from the germline V gene. The CDR3 covers 13 residues. The DNA of the CDR3 is TGCAGCGTTGTGGGACAGTTGAATACTGAAGCTTTCTCT. This gives the protein CSVVGQLNTEAFS.

Comment on this clonotype: Germline and junction disagree at one end, which may indicate a read error. CDR3 coding DNA: TGTGCCAGCAGCCCGACTGTCGGGATCTCCTACAATGAGCAGCTCTTC. Translation: CASSPTVGISYNEQLF. The chain couples TRBV4-2 to TRBJ2-1; D may be TRBD2 (5 bases). The CDR3 is made up of 16 amino acids. Germline V gene sequence: CDR1 LGHNA, CDR2 YNFKEQ.

The V call is TRBV11-2, the J call TRBJ2-3, with D possibly called TRBD1 or TRBD2 (5 bases each). The ends were cut back, 5 bases at V and 5 bases at J, with 20 bases in the middle. Per the germline V gene, CDR1 is SGHAT and CDR2 is FQNNGV. The CDR3 consists of 16 residues. CDR3 sequence: CASSLSRDALGDTQYF. The CDR3 DNA reads as TGTGCCAGCAGCCTAAGCCGGGACGCGTTGGGAGATACGCAGTATTTT.

On this clonotype: The junction does not match germline at one end; this may be a read error. The V call is TRBV4-2, the J call TRBJ2-1; 9 bases fit TRBD2. Germline CDR1 reads LGHNA; CDR2 reads YNFKEQ. The length of the CDR3 is 17 residues. The CDR3 nucleotides are TGTGCTAGCAGCCAAGGTCCGGGCGGGAGGGGCCACGATGAGCAGTTCTTC. Translation gives CASSQGPGGRGHDEQFF.

Remarks on this clonotype: Possible read error: a much larger clone is one base away. No conserved phenylalanine or tryptophan ends this CDR3, so it is likely a read error. The rearrangement joins TRBV10-2 to TRBJ2-7; TRBD1 aligns across 10 bases. Per the germline V gene, CDR1 is WSHSY and CDR2 is SAAADI. The CDR3 spans 19 residues. The ends lost 4 bases at V and 2 bases at J; junction bases unmatched: 17. The CDR3, as DNA: TGCGCCAGCAGTGCAGAACCTGACAGGGGGCTCGCCGTTCCCTACGAGCAGTACTAC. Its translation: CASSAEPDRGLAVPYEQYY.

In its sample, this clonotype was seen a few times. The genes are TRBV11-2 and TRBJ2-1; the D gene is possibly TRBD2 (5 bases). V was pared by 6 bases and J by 9 bases, with 24 bases between. Germline values: CDR1 SGHAT, CDR2 FQNNGV. This CDR3 has 16 residues. CDR3 sequence (DNA): TGTGCCAGCAGTTTGAATATCGGGCTAGCCATGGGTGAGCAGTTCTTC. It translates to CASSLNIGLAMGEQFF. The full variable domain, rest sourced from reference TRBV11-2 and TRBJ2-1, is EAGVAQSPRYKIIEKRQSVAFWCNPISGHATLYWYQQILGQGPKLLIQFQNNGVVDDSQLPKDRFSAERLKGVDSTLKIQPAKLEDSAVYLCASSLNIGLAMGEQFFGPGTRLTVL.

The sample holds many counts of this clonotype. V and J are TRBV5-1 and TRBJ2-5; D gene ambiguous. With 7 bases removed from V and 4 bases from J, the gap between germline ends came to 14 bases. This CDR3 has 13 amino acids. In germline, CDR1 is SGHRS, CDR2 YFSETQ. Here the CDR3 DNA reads TGCGCCAGCCAAGGTGGGCTTGCAGAGACCCAGTACTTC. This translates into CASQGGLAETQYF.

The J gene is TRBJ2-7, the V gene TRBV4-2; D is ambiguous. Trimming removed 2 bases from V and 6 bases from J, with 17 bases in between. The CDR3 consists of 15 residues. Germline V gene data show CDR1 as LGHNA and CDR2 as YNFKEQ. CDR3: CASSQSYVNSREQYF. The CDR3 bases are TGTGCCAGCAGCCAAAGTTACGTGAACTCCCGCGAGCAGTACTTC.

The sample holds many counts of this clonotype. This rearrangement joins TRBV7-9 to TRBJ2-7; TRBD1 aligns across 11 bases. Germline CDR1 SEHNR, CDR2 FQNEAQ (reference sequence). The CDR3 length is 14 residues. V shed 4 bases, J shed 5 bases, and the junction held 4 bases outside the gene matches. This chain's CDR3 is CASSSRDRGNEQYF. CDR3 nucleotides: TGTGCCAGCAGCTCCCGGGACAGGGGGAACGAGCAGTACTTC.

As regards this clonotype: At one of its ends the junction is not consistent with the germline gene, which may arise from a read error. The genes are TRBV10-3 and TRBJ2-3; D remains unclear. The germline gives CDR1 ENHRY, CDR2 SYGVKD. The CDR3 extends over 14 amino acids. CDR3 nucleotide sequence: TGTCCCATCAGTGAGTCGAGGTTGAAAGATGCGCAGTATTTT. This sequence encodes CPISESRLKDAQYF.

About this clonotype: At one end the junction does not follow the germline gene, possibly because of a read error. The CDR3 coding sequence is TGTACCAGCAGTGAAGTAGAGACAGGGAGAGAGGCCCAGTACTTC. Translation gives CTSSEVETGREAQYF. The rearrangement joins TRBV6-1 to TRBJ2-5; 7 nucleotides line up with TRBD1. The CDR3 covers 15 residues. CDR1 MNHNS and CDR2 SASEGT come from the germline V gene.

CDR3 DNA: TGTGCCAGCAGCCCCGGACTCCTAGATGAGCAGTTCTTC. It codes for CASSPGLLDEQFF. The chain couples TRBV2 to TRBJ2-1, with a possible D match to TRBD2 (5 bases). The CDR3 sequence is 13 residues long. Germline CDR1 SNHLY, CDR2 FYNNEI. Deletions cut 6 bases from V and 8 bases from J, with 14 bases between.

To note about this clonotype: Possible read error: a much larger clone is one base away. This rearrangement joins TRBV28 to TRBJ2-5, with 10 bases identical to TRBD1. This CDR3 is 17 amino acids long. CDR1 MDHEN and CDR2 SYDVKM come from the germline V gene. The CDR3 sequence is CVSSFLSRDRGGETQYF. The CDR3 region has the DNA TGTGTCAGCAGTTTCCTCTCCAGGGACAGGGGAGGGGAGACCCAGTACTTC.

This clonotype has ten or more counts. The rearrangement uses TRBV12-3 or TRBV12-4 and TRBJ1-1; D is undetermined. The length of the CDR3 is 14 residues. Trimming cost V 1 base and J 1 base, with 7 bases left between them. Here the CDR3 DNA reads TGTGCCAGCAGTTTAGAGGCAGAGAACACTGAAGCTTTCTTT. The encoded protein is CASSLEAENTEAFF.

The chain carries TRBV6-6 and TRBJ2-7; D might be TRBD2 (6 bases). The V gene lost 10 bases and the J gene lost 5 bases, with 24 bases spanning the gap. The CDR3 runs to 15 residues. Looked up from germline, CDR1 is MNHNY and CDR2 is SVGAGI (reference sequence). The CDR3 DNA reads TGTGCCATCACCATAGGACGGGAGCCAACCAACGAGCAGTACTTC. It specifies CAITIGREPTNEQYF.

In regard to this clonotype: Mismatch with germline at one junction end may stem from a read error. J is TRBJ2-3 and V is TRBV29-1; D is possibly TRBD1 (6 bases). CDR1 is SQVTM, CDR2 ANQGSEA, per germline. CDR3 length equals 12 residues. The CDR3 DNA reads TGCAGCGTAGAAGGGACACGAGATACGCAGTATTTT. Translating it yields CSVEGTRDTQYF.

This sequence joins TRBV29-1 and TRBJ2-1, with TRBD2 matching 7 bases. Germline V lookup: CDR1 SQVTM, CDR2 ANQGSEA. The CDR3 covers 15 residues. Trimming cost V 4 bases and J 4 bases; bases outside gene matches: 10. In DNA form, the CDR3 reads TGCAGCGTTGGACTAGCCCCCCCCCCGTACAATGAGCAGTTCTTC. Protein sequence: CSVGLAPPPYNEQFF.